One and the same sample provided the 25 T cell receptor beta chains below, sequenced in a study of OX40 agonist ivuxolimab in advanced cancers. The method was immunoSEQ multiplex PCR; TCRdb's version includes in-frame clones alone and lacks a portion of them. Among over 95,000 clones listed, about 91% were seen once. The sample in question was CD4+ or CD8+ T cells sorted from blood, obtained in a trial of the OX40 agonist ivuxolimab. These TCRs come from an adult with an advanced solid tumor such as melanoma, head and neck, liver or kidney cancer.

V usage is TRBV6-5 and J usage is TRBJ1-1, with D possibly TRBD1 on 6 matching bases. The CDR3 is 14 amino acids. In germline, CDR1 is MNHEY, CDR2 SVGAGI. The V end lost 5 bases, the J end lost 5 bases, and 15 bases lay between the germline ends. CDR3 amino acids: CASSQQGWKTEAFF. In nucleotides, the CDR3 is TGTGCCAGCAGTCAACAGGGTTGGAAGACTGAAGCTTTCTTT.

The chain carries TRBV2 and TRBJ2-7; D is perhaps TRBD1 or TRBD2 (5 bases each). Between the trimmed V and J ends, which lost 8 bases and 2 bases, there was a span of 7 bases. This CDR3 is 11 amino acids long. Germline lookup yields CDR1 SNHLY and CDR2 FYNNEI. CDR3 loop: CASRGAYEQYF. The CDR3 region has the DNA TGTGCCAGCCGAGGGGCCTACGAGCAGTACTTC.

The CDR3 spells CASSLGPRGNSPLHF. DNA of the CDR3: TGTGCCAGCAGTTTAGGTCCCCGAGGGAATTCACCCCTCCACTTT. This chain connects TRBV28 to TRBJ1-6; D remains ambiguous. V was shortened by 2 bases and J by 7 bases, with 12 bases between the two germline ends. The V gene's germline CDR1 is MDHEN and CDR2 SYDVKM. The CDR3 has 15 residues.

J is TRBJ1-2 and V is TRBV10-3, with 10 bases matching TRBD1. The junction had 4 bases not matched to a gene; V was cut back by 6 bases and J by 3 bases. The germline V gene encodes CDR1 ENHRY and CDR2 SYGVKD. There are 14 residues in the CDR3. CDR3 amino acids: CAISRDRGDYGYTF. DNA of the CDR3: TGTGCCATCAGCCGGGACAGGGGCGACTATGGCTACACCTTC.

The rearrangement uses TRBV14 and TRBJ2-7; the match to TRBD2 covers 12 bases. CDR3 length equals 15 residues. J was trimmed by 3 bases and V by 1 base; bases with no gene match: 1. Looked up from germline, CDR1 is SGHDN and CDR2 is FVKESK. The CDR3 spells CASSQASGRVYEQYF. The CDR3 DNA sequence: TGTGCCAGCAGCCAAGCTAGCGGGAGGGTCTACGAGCAGTACTTC.

This clone was seen a single time. The V and J genes are TRBV28 and TRBJ1-3; 7 bases fit TRBD1. The CDR3 is 21 residues long. Germline CDR1 and CDR2: MDHEN and SYDVKM. Losses at the gene ends were 7 bases for V and 0 bases for J; bases not matched to a gene: 24. The CDR3 spells CASNNWNGQVGRGHSGNTIYF. CDR3 DNA sequence: TGTGCCAGCAACAATTGGAACGGACAGGTCGGTCGTGGCCACTCTGGAAACACCATATATTTT.

V gene TRBV7-2 combines with J gene TRBJ2-3, with 8 bases lining up with TRBD1. After removal of 4 bases from V and 4 bases from J, the junction contained 4 bases not matched to a gene. Germline values: CDR1 SGHTA, CDR2 FQGNSA. This CDR3 is built from 14 residues. The CDR3 spells CASSSMTGADTQYF. The DNA of the CDR3 is TGTGCCAGCAGCTCCATGACAGGGGCAGATACGCAGTATTTT.

This chain joins TRBV7-2 and TRBJ2-5; the match to TRBD2 covers 8 bases. Per the germline V gene, CDR1 is SGHTA and CDR2 is FQGNSA. The CDR3 loop spans 16 amino acids. The junction had 12 bases not matched to a gene; V was cut back by 5 bases and J by 4 bases. CDR3 protein: CASSPREGGSIETQYF. The CDR3 DNA sequence: TGTGCCAGCAGCCCCCGGGAGGGCGGGAGTATAGAGACCCAGTACTTC.

This clone was seen once. The chain joins TRBV7-3 to TRBJ2-7, with unresolved D. Between the trimmed V and J ends, which lost 2 bases and 0 bases, there was a span of 20 bases. The CDR3 runs 18 residues. CDR1 and CDR2 from the germline V gene are SGHTA and FQGTGA. DNA for the CDR3: TGTGCCAGCAGCTTACAACCCTCCCTTGGCGGTGCCTCCTACGAGCAGTACTTC. Amino acid sequence: CASSLQPSLGGASYEQYF. The entire variable domain, with the rest obtained from reference TRBV7-3 and TRBJ2-7, is as follows: GAGVSQTPSNKVTEKGKYVELRCDPISGHTALYWYRQSLGQGPEFLIYFQGTGAADDSGLPNDRFFAVRPEGSVSTLKIQRTERGDSAVYLCASSLQPSLGGASYEQYFGPGTRLTVT.

A single count supports this clone. The chain uses TRBV2 and TRBJ2-6; D gene unclear. Between the trimmed V and J ends, which lost 6 bases and 0 bases, there was a span of 9 bases. This CDR3 has 15 residues. CDR1 is SNHLY and CDR2 is FYNNEI in the germline V gene. Here the CDR3 DNA reads TGTGCCAGCAGGGGTGGTTACTCTGGGGCCAACGTCCTGACTTTC. Translated, it gives CASRGGYSGANVLTF. The full variable domain, with the rest looked up from reference TRBV2 and TRBJ2-6, is EPEVTQTPSHQVTQMGQEVILRCVPISNHLYFYWYRQILGQKVEFLVSFYNNEISEKSEIFDDQFSVERPDGSNFTLKIRSTKLEDSAMYFCASRGGYSGANVLTFGAGSRLTVL.

The chain recombines TRBV7-2 with TRBJ1-2; D gene ambiguous. V lost 6 bases, J lost 2 bases, and 4 bases lay in between. The CDR3 runs to 11 residues. Germline CDR1 is SGHTA and CDR2 is FQGNSA. The CDR3 DNA follows: TGTGCCAGCAGATTAAACTATGGCTACACCTTC. Translating it yields CASRLNYGYTF.

DNA for the CDR3: TGTGCCAGCAGCTTAGCACAGGGGGCTAATGGCTACACCTTC. Protein: CASSLAQGANGYTF. V usage is TRBV7-9 and J usage is TRBJ1-2; 9 nucleotides match TRBD1. Looked up from germline, CDR1 is SEHNR and CDR2 is FQNEAQ (reference sequence). With V trimmed by 0 bases and J by 6 bases, 2 bases remained unmatched. The CDR3 has 14 residues.

The chain couples TRBV9 to TRBJ2-5, with D perhaps TRBD2 (6 bases). The ends were cut back, 4 bases at V and 2 bases at J, with 15 bases in the middle. Germline CDR1 and CDR2: SGDLS and YYNGEE. CDR3 length: 15 amino acids. CDR3 nucleotide sequence: TGTGCCAGCAGCCCCAGACTAGGGCCTCAAGAGACCCAGTACTTC. The encoded protein is CASSPRLGPQETQYF.

The gene calls are TRBV19 and TRBJ2-7; 7 positions match TRBD2. Germline CDR1 is LNHDA and CDR2 is SQIVND (reference sequence). V gave up 2 bases and J gave up 0 bases; unmatched junction bases: 7. There are 16 residues in the CDR3. This CDR3 is CASSIHAQRDSYEQYF. CDR3 in DNA: TGTGCCAGTAGTATACACGCACAGCGGGACTCCTACGAGCAGTACTTC.

The chain is built from TRBV19 and TRBJ2-1, with 11 positions matching TRBD2. V lost 3 bases, J lost 4 bases, and 14 bases stayed unmatched. The V gene's germline CDR1 is LNHDA and CDR2 SQIVND (reference sequence). The CDR3 is made up of 19 amino acids. CDR3 amino acids: CASSILGTGGLAGYNEQFF. CDR3 sequence (DNA): TGTGCCAGTAGTATCCTCGGGACGGGAGGACTAGCGGGTTACAATGAGCAGTTCTTC.

The rearrangement links TRBV11-2 to TRBJ2-7; possible D gene TRBD2, 5 bases. The CDR3 sequence is 14 residues long. Between the trimmed V and J ends, which lost 5 bases and 6 bases, there was a span of 17 bases. The germline V gene encodes CDR1 SGHAT and CDR2 FQNNGV. CDR3 sequence: CASSLIEGLREQYF. In DNA, the CDR3 is TGTGCCAGCAGCCTAATAGAGGGCCTTCGCGAGCAGTACTTC.

The V gene is TRBV5-6, the J gene TRBJ2-2; TRBD2 agrees at 8 bases. Germline V gene sequence: CDR1 SGHDT, CDR2 YYEEEE. V was pared by 0 bases and J by 3 bases, with 7 bases of the junction left unmatched. CDR3 length equals 17 residues. The CDR3 region is CASSLAGGGPDTGELFF. In DNA form, the CDR3 reads TGTGCCAGCAGCTTGGCCGGCGGGGGGCCGGACACCGGGGAGCTGTTTTTT.

The chain has TRBV11-2 and TRBJ2-5, with 10 bases identical to TRBD1. V was pared by 5 bases and J by 5 bases, with 8 bases of the junction left unmatched. Germline assignment: CDR1 SGHAT and CDR2 FQNNGV. This CDR3 contains 15 residues. This CDR3 reads CASSGRTGGWETQYF. As DNA, the CDR3 is TGTGCCAGCAGCGGCCGGACAGGGGGTTGGGAGACCCAGTACTTC.

The chain couples TRBV10-2 to TRBJ2-2; the match to TRBD2 covers 12 bases. Trimming at V came to 7 bases and at J to 1 base, leaving 4 bases not matched to a gene. The CDR3 extends over 16 amino acids. From germline, CDR1 is WSHSY and CDR2 SAAADI. CDR3 nucleotides: TGCGCCAGCAACACGGGACTAGCGGGGAACACCGGGGAGCTGTTTTTT. Amino acids: CASNTGLAGNTGELFF.

The rearrangement joins TRBV19 to TRBJ2-3; 10 bases are a match to TRBD2. This CDR3 has 14 residues. Germline V gives CDR1 LNHDA, CDR2 SQIVND (reference sequence). V gave up 7 bases and J gave up 2 bases; unmatched junction bases: 3. The CDR3 here is CASTTSGTTDTQYF. CDR3 nucleotides: TGTGCCAGTACCACTAGCGGGACCACAGATACGCAGTATTTT.

The rearrangement joins TRBV19 to TRBJ1-6; no definite D call. V was cut by 7 bases and J by 10 bases, with 11 bases left in between. CDR1 and CDR2 from the germline V gene are LNHDA and SQIVND (reference sequence). This CDR3 contains 12 residues. CDR3 bases: TGTGCCAGTAACTCCGACGTGTCACCCCTCCACTTT. Its translation is CASNSDVSPLHF.

The chain uses TRBV7-2 and TRBJ2-1, with 7 bases lining up with TRBD2. With V trimmed by 5 bases and J by 2 bases, 6 bases remained unmatched. The CDR3 totals 15 residues. Germline values: CDR1 SGHTA, CDR2 FQGNSA. The CDR3 loop reads CASSLGRGTYNEQFF. CDR3 bases: TGTGCCAGCAGCCTCGGGCGGGGGACCTACAATGAGCAGTTCTTC.

V usage is TRBV27 and J usage is TRBJ1-2; 8 nucleotides agree with TRBD1. V lost 3 bases to trimming and J lost 7 bases; unmatched junction nucleotides: 10. This CDR3 comprises 15 residues. The germline gives CDR1 MNHEY, CDR2 SMNVEV (reference sequence). CDR3 nucleotide sequence: TGTGCCAGCAGTTTGGGGGACAGGTCCGCAGGTGGCTACACCTTC. Translated, it gives CASSLGDRSAGGYTF.

In regard to this clone: Germline is not matched at one junction end, which may reflect a read error. The sample carries other DNA sequences with the same CDR3. The chain uses TRBV5-1 and TRBJ2-1; tentatively, D is TRBD1 or TRBD2 (6 bases each). Germline CDR1 reads SGHRS; CDR2 reads YFSETQ. The CDR3 length is 14 residues. CDR3 in DNA: TGTGCCAGCAAGGGAGGACAGCGTTACAATGAGCAGTTCTTC. Encoded protein: CASKGGQRYNEQFF.

The rearrangement joins TRBV5-1 to TRBJ2-7, with 14 bases aligning to TRBD2. There are 16 residues in the CDR3. With 4 bases clipped from V and 6 bases from J, the junction kept 9 bases outside the gene matches. CDR1 and CDR2 (germline): SGHRS, YFSETQ. The DNA for the CDR3 is TGCGCCAGCAGCGGGACTAGCGGGAGTGAAATAGGCGAGCAGTACTTC. Its translation is CASSGTSGSEIGEQYF.